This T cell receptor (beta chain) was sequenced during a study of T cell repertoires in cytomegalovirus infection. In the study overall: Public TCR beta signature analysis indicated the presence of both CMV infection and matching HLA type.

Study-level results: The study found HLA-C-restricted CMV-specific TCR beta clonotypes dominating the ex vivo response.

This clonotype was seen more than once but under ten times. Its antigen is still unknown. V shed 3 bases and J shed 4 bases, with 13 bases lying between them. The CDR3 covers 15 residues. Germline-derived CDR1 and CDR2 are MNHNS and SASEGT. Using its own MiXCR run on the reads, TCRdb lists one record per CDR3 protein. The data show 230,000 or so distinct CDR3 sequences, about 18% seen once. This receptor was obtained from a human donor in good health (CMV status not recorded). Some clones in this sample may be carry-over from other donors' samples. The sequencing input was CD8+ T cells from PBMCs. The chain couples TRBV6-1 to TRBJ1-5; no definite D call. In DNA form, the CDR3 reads TGTGCCAGCAGTGAGGGCAGGTTCGGAAATCAGCCCCAGCATTTT. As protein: CASSEGRFGNQPQHF.